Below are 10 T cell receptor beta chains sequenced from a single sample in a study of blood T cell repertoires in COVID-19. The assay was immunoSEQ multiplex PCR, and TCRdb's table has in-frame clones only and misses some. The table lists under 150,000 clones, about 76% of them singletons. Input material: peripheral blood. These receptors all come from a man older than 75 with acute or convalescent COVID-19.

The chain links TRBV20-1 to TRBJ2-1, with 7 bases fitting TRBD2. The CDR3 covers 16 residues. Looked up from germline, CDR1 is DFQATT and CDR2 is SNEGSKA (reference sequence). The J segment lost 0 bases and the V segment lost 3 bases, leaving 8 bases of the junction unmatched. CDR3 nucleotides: TGCAGTGCTAGTCACTGGCGGGGGACCTCCTACAATGAGCAGTTCTTC. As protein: CSASHWRGTSYNEQFF.

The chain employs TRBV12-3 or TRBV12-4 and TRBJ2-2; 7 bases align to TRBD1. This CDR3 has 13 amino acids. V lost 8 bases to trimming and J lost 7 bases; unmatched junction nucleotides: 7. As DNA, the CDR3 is TGTGCCAGCTTACAGGGGACCGGCGGGGAGCTGTTTTTT. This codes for CASLQGTGGELFF.

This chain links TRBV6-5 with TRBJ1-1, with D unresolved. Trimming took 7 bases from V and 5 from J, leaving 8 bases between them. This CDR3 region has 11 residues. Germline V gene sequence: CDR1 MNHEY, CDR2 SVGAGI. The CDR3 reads CASTRGTEAFF. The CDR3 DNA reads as TGTGCCAGCACCCGGGGAACTGAAGCTTTCTTT.

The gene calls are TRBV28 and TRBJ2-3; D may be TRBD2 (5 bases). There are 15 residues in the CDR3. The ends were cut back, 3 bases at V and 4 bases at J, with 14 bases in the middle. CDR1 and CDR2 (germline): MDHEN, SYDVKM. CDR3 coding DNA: TGTGCCAGCAGTTTGCCGGGGTCGTACTCAGATACGCAGTATTTT. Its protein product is CASSLPGSYSDTQYF.

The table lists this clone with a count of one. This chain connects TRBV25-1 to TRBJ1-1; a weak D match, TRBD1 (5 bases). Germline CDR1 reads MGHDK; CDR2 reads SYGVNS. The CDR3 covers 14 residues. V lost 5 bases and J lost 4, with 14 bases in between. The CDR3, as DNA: TGTGCCAGCAGTCCCCAGAGGCAGGGCACTGAAGCTTTCTTT. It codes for CASSPQRQGTEAFF.

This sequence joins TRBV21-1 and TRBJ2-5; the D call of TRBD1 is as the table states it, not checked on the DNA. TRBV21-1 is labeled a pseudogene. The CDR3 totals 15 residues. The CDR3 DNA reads TGTGCCAGCAGCAAAGTTCCGGGACAGCAAGAGACCCAGTACTTC. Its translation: CASSKVPGQQETQYF.

The CDR3 DNA follows: TGTGCCAGCAGCCCCGGGACAGGGGGGGAAAAACTGTTTTTT. Translation: CASSPGTGGEKLFF. The chain is built from TRBV3-1 (or the pseudogene TRBV3-2) and TRBJ1-4; 11 bases agree with TRBD1. CDR1 is LGHDT, CDR2 YNNKEL, per germline (reference sequence). The trim removed 4 bases at V and 8 bases at J, leaving 3 bases unmatched. The CDR3 covers 14 residues.

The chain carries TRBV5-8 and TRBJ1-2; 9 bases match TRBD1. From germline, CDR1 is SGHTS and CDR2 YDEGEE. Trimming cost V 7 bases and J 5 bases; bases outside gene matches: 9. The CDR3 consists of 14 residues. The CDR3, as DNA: TGTGCCAGCGCGCCGGACAGGGGAAATTATGGCTACACCTTC. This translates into CASAPDRGNYGYTF.

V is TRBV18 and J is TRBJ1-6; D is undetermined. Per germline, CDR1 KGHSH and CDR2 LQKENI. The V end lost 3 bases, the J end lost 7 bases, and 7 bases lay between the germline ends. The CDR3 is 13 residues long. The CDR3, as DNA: TGTGCCAGCTCACCCTCCTTGAATTCACCCCTCCACTTT. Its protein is CASSPSLNSPLHF. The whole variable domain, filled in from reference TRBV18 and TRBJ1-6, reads NAGVMQNPRHLVRRRGQEARLRCSPMKGHSHVYWYRQLPEEGLKFMVYLQKENIIDESGMPKERFSAEFPKEGPSILRIQQVVRGDSAAYFCASSPSLNSPLHFGNGTRLTVT.

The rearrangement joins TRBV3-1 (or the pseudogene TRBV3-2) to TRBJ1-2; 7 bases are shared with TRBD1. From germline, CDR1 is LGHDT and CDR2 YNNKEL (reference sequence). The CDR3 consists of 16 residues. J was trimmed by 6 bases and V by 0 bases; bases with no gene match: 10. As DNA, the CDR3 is TGTGCCAGCAGCCAAGAGTGGAGGCAGGGGGAGAATGGCTACACCTTC. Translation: CASSQEWRQGENGYTF.